The entry below describes one T cell receptor (beta chain). Its matching antigen is unknown. This sample is part of a study of shared clonotypes between healthy human individuals. Study observations and caveats: Researchers found naive subsets generally carried larger estimated richness than memory subsets.

Germline CDR1 reads SQVTM; CDR2 reads ANQGSEA. The CDR3 spans 11 residues. Between the trimmed V and J ends, which lost 3 bases and 7 bases, there was a span of 7 bases. This table comes from immunoSEQ multiplex PCR, and its TCRdb copy is limited to in-frame clones, with some not included. In the table there are 600,000 to 750,000 clones, 55% to 75% of which are singletons. This chain connects TRBV29-1 to TRBJ2-1; D gene ambiguous. The TCR comes from a woman aged 25 to 39 in good health. Sequenced input: memory CD4+ T cells sorted from blood. As to subset: CD45RA-negative fraction. The chain's CDR3 is CSVDSRNEQFF. CDR3 DNA: TGCAGCGTTGATTCGAGGAATGAGCAGTTCTTC.